This T cell receptor beta chain was identified during a study of T cells after yellow fever vaccination. The CDR3 consists of 14 residues. Germline V gene sequence: CDR1 DFQATT, CDR2 SNEGSKA (reference sequence). Between the trimmed V and J ends, which lost 4 bases and 0 bases, there was a span of 13 bases. The study, taken as a whole, reports: It was the secondary response that reached its peak faster, day 5 versus 15, but it was weaker. Among primary-vaccination clones, most reappeared after the booster, at roughly 96% for CD4 and under 90% for CD8.

Using its own MiXCR run on the 5' RACE reads, TCRdb lists one record per CDR3 protein. The data hold around 310,000 distinct CDR3 sequences, with approximately 3.9% observed a single time. This clonotype was seen ten or more times. As yet, its antigen is unknown. The input for sequencing was PBMCs, taken on the day of the yellow fever booster vaccination. The source is a man younger than 35 who received the YFV17D yellow fever vaccine. The V and J genes are TRBV20-1 and TRBJ2-7; D is undetermined. DNA for the CDR3: TGCAGTGCTACCCGGGTCCGTAGCTCCTACGAGCAGTACTTC. Encoded protein: CSATRVRSSYEQYF.